Each of the 11 T cell receptor beta chains below was sequenced from the same sample in a study of cytomegalovirus exposure and HLA in healthy donors. The data were produced by immunoSEQ multiplex PCR, yet TCRdb's version contains in-frame clones alone and is incomplete. Here the sample spans under 150,000 clones, around 90% being singletons. What was sequenced was PBMCs. The receptors come from a man aged 18-30 years in good health and CMV-seropositive.

This rearrangement joins TRBV6-5 to TRBJ2-7, with TRBD1 identical over 8 bases. Germline CDR1 and CDR2: MNHEY and SVGAGI. V lost 1 base and J lost 2; bases outside the gene matches: 7. The CDR3 totals 16 residues. CDR3: CASSYFTGTGTYEQYF. The CDR3 DNA sequence: TGTGCCAGCAGTTACTTTACCGGGACAGGAACCTACGAGCAGTACTTC.

The chain recombines TRBV5-4 with TRBJ1-2; D is ambiguous. Looked up from germline, CDR1 is SGHNT and CDR2 is YYREEE (reference sequence). V lost 0 bases and J lost 4, with 10 bases in between. This CDR3 comprises 14 residues. In DNA form, the CDR3 reads TGTGCCAGCAGCTTGGGTCTCCAGATCTATGGCTACACCTTC. Its protein product is CASSLGLQIYGYTF.

About this clone: Relative to the germline gene, one junction end is altered; a read error may explain this. This rearrangement joins TRBV28 to TRBJ1-4, with unresolved D. Per germline, CDR1 MDHEN and CDR2 SYDVKM. The CDR3 is 15 amino acids. The CDR3 DNA reads as TGTGCCAGCAGCTTATCCCGGGAGACGATGAAAAAACTGTTTTTT. It specifies CASSLSRETMKKLFF.

This clone was detected once. The rearrangement links TRBV27 to TRBJ1-1; D is unresolved. This CDR3 region has 13 residues. From germline, CDR1 is MNHEY and CDR2 SMNVEV (reference sequence). V was shortened by 2 bases and J by 2 bases, with 6 bases between the two germline ends. The CDR3 coding sequence is TGTGCCAGCAGTTTAGGAGGAAACACTGAAGCTTTCTTT. Translation gives CASSLGGNTEAFF.

This clone showed up just a few times. The chain links TRBV30 to TRBJ1-2; D remains unclear. This CDR3 region has 12 residues. V lost 1 base and J lost 2, with 5 bases in between. Germline assignment: CDR1 GTSNPN and CDR2 SVGIG (reference sequence). The CDR3 DNA sequence: TGTGCCTGGAGTGCACAAAACTATGGCTACACCTTC. This encodes CAWSAQNYGYTF.

CDR3 in amino acids: CASSPGLSYEQYF. CDR3 coding DNA: TGTGCCAGCAGTCCGGGACTCAGCTACGAGCAGTACTTC. This chain links TRBV6-5 with TRBJ2-7; tentatively, D is TRBD2 (6 bases). CDR3 size: 13 residues. V was trimmed by 5 bases and J by 3 bases, leaving 11 bases between them. Per the germline V gene, CDR1 is MNHEY and CDR2 is SVGAGI.

This clone was found a few times. The chain uses TRBV4-1 and TRBJ2-7; perhaps TRBD1 as D (6 bases). V was shortened by 2 bases and J by 5 bases, with 19 bases between the two germline ends. The CDR3 length is 16 residues. Per germline, CDR1 MGHRA and CDR2 YSYEKL. CDR3 sequence (DNA): TGCGCCAGCAGCCAATCCTCAGGGGCTAGATCCCACGAGCAGTACTTC. It is translated as CASSQSSGARSHEQYF.

This clone showed up just once. This sequence joins TRBV5-1 and TRBJ2-3, with 10 bases matching TRBD2. Germline-derived CDR1 and CDR2 are SGHRS and YFSETQ. V lost 6 bases, J lost 2 bases, and 6 bases stayed unmatched. The CDR3 has 15 amino acids. CDR3: CASKTLAGDTDTQYF. CDR3 nucleotide sequence: TGCGCCAGCAAGACGCTAGCGGGAGACACAGATACGCAGTATTTT.

This rearrangement joins TRBV6-5 to TRBJ1-1; D remains ambiguous. The CDR3 has 13 residues. The germline V gene has CDR1 MNHEY and CDR2 SVGAGI. V shed 4 bases and J shed 3 bases, with 9 bases lying between them. The CDR3 nucleotides are TGTGCCAGCAGTTCGATGAGGTACACTGAAGCTTTCTTT. Its protein is CASSSMRYTEAFF.

J is TRBJ1-1 and V is TRBV18; 7 bases agree with TRBD1. The length of the CDR3 is 14 residues. CDR1 is KGHSH and CDR2 is LQKENI in the germline V gene. J gave up 8 bases and V 6 bases, and 12 bases lay outside the gene matches. The CDR3 here is CASSLREGAKEAFF. CDR3 DNA: TGTGCCAGCTCCCTCCGAGAGGGGGCGAAGGAAGCTTTCTTT. Full variable domain (missing parts from reference TRBV18 and TRBJ1-1): NAGVMQNPRHLVRRRGQEARLRCSPMKGHSHVYWYRQLPEEGLKFMVYLQKENIIDESGMPKERFSAEFPKEGPSILRIQQVVRGDSAAYFCASSLREGAKEAFFGQGTRLTVV.

V gene TRBV2 combines with J gene TRBJ2-7; possible D gene TRBD1, 5 bases. This CDR3 contains 14 residues. CDR1 is SNHLY and CDR2 is FYNNEI in the germline V gene. V lost 7 bases to trimming and J lost 3 bases, with 16 bases between them. CDR3 loop: CASKALTDRYEQYF. CDR3 sequence (DNA): TGTGCCAGCAAGGCCCTGACAGACCGCTACGAGCAGTACTTC.